This TCR beta chain was obtained from a study of cytomegalovirus exposure and HLA in healthy donors. Study outcomes and limitations: V- and J-gene trimming of TCR beta was linked (in a later analysis) to a missense DCLRE1C variant. A cluster of highly shared sequence variants was likely a sequencing artifact.

Researchers ran the PCR with 60 Vbeta and 13 Jbeta primers. Per the authors' pipeline: In a later analysis, of tens of millions of unique beta chains, roughly 9.9 million appeared in at least two donors. TCRdb keeps only in-frame clones here, not all; method: immunoSEQ multiplex PCR. Clone size and V and J calls were adopted from that table, with D and trimming inferred from the DNA. The sample holds 130,000 or so clones, roughly 77% seen once. In regard to this clone: Its antigen is unknown.

CDR3 size: 11 residues. CDR1 and CDR2 (germline): MDHEN, SYDVKM. The ends were cut back, 8 bases at V and 5 bases at J, with 9 bases in the middle. This sequence was found in a man aged 30 to 39 in good health and CMV-seronegative. The sample was PBMCs. The rearrangement uses TRBV28 and TRBJ1-2; TRBD1 is a possible D gene (6 bases). CDR3 in DNA: TGTGCCAGCTCAGGGGATTATGGCTACACCTTC. Amino acid sequence: CASSGDYGYTF.